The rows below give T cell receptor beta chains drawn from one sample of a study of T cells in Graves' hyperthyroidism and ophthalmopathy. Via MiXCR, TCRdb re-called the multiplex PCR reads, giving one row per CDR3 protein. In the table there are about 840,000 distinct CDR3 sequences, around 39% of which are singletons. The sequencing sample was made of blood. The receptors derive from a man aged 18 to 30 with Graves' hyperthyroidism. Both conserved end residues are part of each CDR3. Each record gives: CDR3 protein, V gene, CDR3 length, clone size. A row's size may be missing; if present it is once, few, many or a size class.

CDR3aa: CASSAQGAGHEKLFF
v_gene: TRBV9
len: 15
abundance: -

CDR3aa: CASSPNRGVSFGYTF
v_gene: TRBV6-5
len: 15
abundance: -

CDR3aa: CASSPGTYGGYTF
v_gene: TRBV2
len: 13
abundance: many

CDR3aa: CASSQPQGAGRRGEQYF
v_gene: TRBV9
len: 17
abundance: many

CDR3aa: CAITPERASGNTIYF
v_gene: TRBV10-3
len: 15
abundance: many

CDR3aa: CSARIRTSGEQYF
v_gene: TRBV20-1
len: 13
abundance: -

CDR3aa: CASSQVRGYEQYF
v_gene: TRBV14
len: 13
abundance: few

CDR3aa: CASSFGHGMNTEAFF
v_gene: TRBV5-1
len: 15
abundance: -

CDR3aa: CASSSSGADNSPLHF
v_gene: TRBV7-2
len: 15
abundance: -

CDR3aa: CASSEGGAAAYEQYF
v_gene: TRBV2
len: 15
abundance: -